What follows describes a single T cell receptor (beta chain). The antigen remains undetermined. This specimen comes from a study of CD8 T cells in Susac syndrome. Study details: Intravenous immunoglobulin alone or corticosteroids were being given to patients with Susac syndrome at blood draw, unless they were therapy-naive. The study's findings and limits: Clonal expansion was present among Susac CD8+ cells. This expansion reached its peak in TEMRA cells and in active patients.

Random hexamers primed reverse transcription of about 0.5 to 1 ug RNA. An immunoSEQ multiplex PCR amplified TCR beta CDR3 over 54 Vbeta and 13 Jbeta. From the immunoSEQ multiplex PCR reads, TCRdb called clonotypes with MiXCR, one entry per CDR3 protein. The sample includes about 120,000 distinct CDR3 sequences, 90% to 95% of them seen just once. This CDR3 is 15 amino acids long. Trimming cost V 3 bases and J 7 bases; bases outside gene matches: 8. Sequenced sample: CD8+ T cells from PBMCs. The sequence was collected from a human donor with Susac syndrome. The chain combines TRBV12-3 or TRBV12-4 with TRBJ1-4, with 7 positions matching TRBD1. The CDR3 coding sequence is TGTGCCAGCAGTTTCGGGTCACAGGGGCTTGAAAAACTGTTTTTT. Translated, it gives CASSFGSQGLEKLFF.